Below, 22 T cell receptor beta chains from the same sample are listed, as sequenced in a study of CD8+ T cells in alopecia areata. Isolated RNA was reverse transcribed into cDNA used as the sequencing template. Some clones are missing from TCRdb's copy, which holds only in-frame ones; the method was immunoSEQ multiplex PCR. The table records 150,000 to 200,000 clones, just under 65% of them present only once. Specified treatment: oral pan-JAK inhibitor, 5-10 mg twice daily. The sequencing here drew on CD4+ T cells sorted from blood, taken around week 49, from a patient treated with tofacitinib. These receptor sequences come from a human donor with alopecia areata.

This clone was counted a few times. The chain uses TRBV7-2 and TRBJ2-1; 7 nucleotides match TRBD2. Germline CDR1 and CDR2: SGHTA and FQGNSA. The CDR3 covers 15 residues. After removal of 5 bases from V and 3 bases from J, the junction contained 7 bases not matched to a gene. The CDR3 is CASSDRLAGYNEQFF. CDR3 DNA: TGTGCCAGCAGCGATCGACTAGCCGGCTACAATGAGCAGTTCTTC. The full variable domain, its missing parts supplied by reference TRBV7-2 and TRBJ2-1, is GAGVSQSPSNKVTEKGKDVELRCDPISGHTALYWYRQSLGQGLEFLIYFQGNSAPDKSGLPSDRFSAERTGGSVSTLTIQRTQQEDSAVYLCASSDRLAGYNEQFFGPGTRLTVL.

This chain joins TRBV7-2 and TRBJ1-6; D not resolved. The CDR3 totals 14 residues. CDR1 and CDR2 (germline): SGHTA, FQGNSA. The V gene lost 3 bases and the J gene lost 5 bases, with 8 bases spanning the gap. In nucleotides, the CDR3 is TGTGCCAGCAGCTTTTCCCGGGATAATTCACCCCTCCACTTT. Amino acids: CASSFSRDNSPLHF.

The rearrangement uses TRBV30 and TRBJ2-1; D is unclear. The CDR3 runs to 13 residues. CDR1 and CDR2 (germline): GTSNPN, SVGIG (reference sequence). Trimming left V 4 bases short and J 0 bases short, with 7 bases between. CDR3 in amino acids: CAWNPSSYNEQFF. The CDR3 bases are TGTGCCTGGAACCCAAGCTCCTACAATGAGCAGTTCTTC.

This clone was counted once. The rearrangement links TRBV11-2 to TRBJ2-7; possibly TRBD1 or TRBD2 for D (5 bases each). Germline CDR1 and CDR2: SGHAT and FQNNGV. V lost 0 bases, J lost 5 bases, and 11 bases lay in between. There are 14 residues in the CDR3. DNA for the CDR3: TGTGCCAGCAGCTTAGATCTTTGGGGACACGAGCAGTACTTC. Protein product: CASSLDLWGHEQYF.

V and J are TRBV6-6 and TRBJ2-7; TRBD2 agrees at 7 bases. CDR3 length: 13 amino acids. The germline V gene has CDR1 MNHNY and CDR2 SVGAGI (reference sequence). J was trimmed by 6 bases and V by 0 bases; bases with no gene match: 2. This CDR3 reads CASSYSSGGEQYF. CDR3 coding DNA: TGTGCCAGCAGTTACTCGTCGGGGGGCGAGCAGTACTTC.

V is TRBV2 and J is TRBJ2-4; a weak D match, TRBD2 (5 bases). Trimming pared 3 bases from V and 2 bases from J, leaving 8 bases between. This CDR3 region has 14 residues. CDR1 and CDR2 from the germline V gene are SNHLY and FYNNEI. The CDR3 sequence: CASSDPGTKNIQYF. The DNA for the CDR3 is TGTGCCAGCAGTGACCCGGGGACCAAAAACATTCAGTACTTC.

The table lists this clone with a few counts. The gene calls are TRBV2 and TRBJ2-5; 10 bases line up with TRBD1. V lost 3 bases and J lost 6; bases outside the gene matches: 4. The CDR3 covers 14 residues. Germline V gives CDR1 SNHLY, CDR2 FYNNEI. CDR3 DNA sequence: TGTGCCAGCAGTGATGACAGGGGGCGAAAGACCCAGTACTTC. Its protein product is CASSDDRGRKTQYF.

The CDR3 loop reads CAWGGNTEAFF. The CDR3 bases are TGTGCCTGGGGGGGTAACACTGAAGCTTTCTTT. The chain couples TRBV30 to TRBJ1-1; D is perhaps TRBD1 (5 bases). This CDR3 has 11 amino acids. Germline V lookup: CDR1 GTSNPN, CDR2 SVGIG (reference sequence). Trimming removed 5 bases from V and 2 bases from J, with 6 bases in between.

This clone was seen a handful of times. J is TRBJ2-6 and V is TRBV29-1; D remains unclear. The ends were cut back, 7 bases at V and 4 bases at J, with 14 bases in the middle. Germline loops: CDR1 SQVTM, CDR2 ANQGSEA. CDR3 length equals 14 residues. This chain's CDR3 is CSAESSFGANVLTF. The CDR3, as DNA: TGCAGCGCCGAAAGTTCGTTCGGGGCCAACGTCCTGACTTTC.

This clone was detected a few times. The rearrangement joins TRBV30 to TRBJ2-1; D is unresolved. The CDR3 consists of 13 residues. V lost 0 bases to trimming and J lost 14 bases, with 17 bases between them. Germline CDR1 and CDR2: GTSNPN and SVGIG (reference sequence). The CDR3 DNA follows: TGTGCCTGGAGTGTTCAGGCGGCGGATGGGAAGTTCTTC. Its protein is CAWSVQAADGKFF.

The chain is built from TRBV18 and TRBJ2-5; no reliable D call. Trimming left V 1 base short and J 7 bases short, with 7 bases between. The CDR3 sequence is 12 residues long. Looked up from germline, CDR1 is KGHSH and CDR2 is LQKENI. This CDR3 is CASSPREGTQYF. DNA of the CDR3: TGTGCCAGCTCACCACGGGAAGGGACCCAGTACTTC. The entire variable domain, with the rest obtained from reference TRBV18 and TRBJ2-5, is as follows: NAGVMQNPRHLVRRRGQEARLRCSPMKGHSHVYWYRQLPEEGLKFMVYLQKENIIDESGMPKERFSAEFPKEGPSILRIQQVVRGDSAAYFCASSPREGTQYFGPGTRLLVL.

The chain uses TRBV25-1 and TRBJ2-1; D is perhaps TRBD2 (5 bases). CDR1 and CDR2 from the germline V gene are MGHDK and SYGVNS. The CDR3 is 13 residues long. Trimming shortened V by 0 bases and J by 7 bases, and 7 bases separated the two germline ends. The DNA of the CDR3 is TGTGCCAGCAGTGAATATACGGGGAATGAGCAGTTCTTC. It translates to CASSEYTGNEQFF. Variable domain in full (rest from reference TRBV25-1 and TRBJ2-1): EADIYQTPRYLVIGTGKKITLECSQTMGHDKMYWYQQDPGMELHLIHYSYGVNSTEKGDLSSESTVSRIRTEHFPLTLESARPSHTSQYLCASSEYTGNEQFFGPGTRLTVL.

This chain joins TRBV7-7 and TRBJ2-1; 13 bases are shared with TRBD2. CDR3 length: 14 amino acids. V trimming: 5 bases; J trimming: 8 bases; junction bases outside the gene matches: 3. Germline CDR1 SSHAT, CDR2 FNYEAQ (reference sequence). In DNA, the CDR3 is TGTGCCAGCAGCGTTGGGACTAGCGGGGATGAGCAGTTCTTC. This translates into CASSVGTSGDEQFF.

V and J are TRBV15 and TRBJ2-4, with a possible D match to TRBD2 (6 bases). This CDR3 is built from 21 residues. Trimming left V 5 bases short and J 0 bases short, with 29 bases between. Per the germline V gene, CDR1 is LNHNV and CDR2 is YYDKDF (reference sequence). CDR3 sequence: CATSSSVSLAGQYSAKNIQYF. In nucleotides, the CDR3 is TGTGCCACCAGCTCCTCCGTATCCCTTGCGGGGCAATACTCAGCCAAAAACATTCAGTACTTC.

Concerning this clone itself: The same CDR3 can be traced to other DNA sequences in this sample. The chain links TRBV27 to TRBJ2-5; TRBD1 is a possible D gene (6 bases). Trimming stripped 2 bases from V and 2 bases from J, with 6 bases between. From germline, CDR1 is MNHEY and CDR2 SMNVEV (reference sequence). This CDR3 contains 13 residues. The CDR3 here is CASSLRGQETQYF. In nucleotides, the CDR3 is TGTGCCAGCAGTTTAAGGGGGCAAGAGACCCAGTACTTC.

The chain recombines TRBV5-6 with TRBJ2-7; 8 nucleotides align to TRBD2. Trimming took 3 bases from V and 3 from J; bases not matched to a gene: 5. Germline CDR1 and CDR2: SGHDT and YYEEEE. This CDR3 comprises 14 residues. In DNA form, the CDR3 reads TGTGCCAGCAGCTCCTTAGCGGGGAACTACGAGCAGTACTTC. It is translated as CASSSLAGNYEQYF. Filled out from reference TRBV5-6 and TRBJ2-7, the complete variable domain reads DAGVTQSPTHLIKTRGQQVTLRCSPKSGHDTVSWYQQALGQGPQFIFQYYEEEERQRGNFPDRFSGHQFPNYSSELNVNALLLGDSALYLCASSSLAGNYEQYFGPGTRLTVT.

The CDR3 sequence: CSVEPPGTGLFQYF. CDR3 sequence (DNA): TGCAGCGTTGAACCTCCCGGGACAGGGCTTTTCCAGTATTTT. This chain links TRBV29-1 with TRBJ2-3; 9 bases match TRBD1. Germline loops: CDR1 SQVTM, CDR2 ANQGSEA. This CDR3 has 14 residues. The V and J ends lost 2 bases and 12 bases, in that order; junction bases with no gene match: 12.

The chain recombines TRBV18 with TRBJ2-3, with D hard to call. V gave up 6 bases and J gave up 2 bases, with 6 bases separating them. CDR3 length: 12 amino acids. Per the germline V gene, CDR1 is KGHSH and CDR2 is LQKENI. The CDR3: CASSAATDTQYF. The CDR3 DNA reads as TGTGCCAGCTCGGCCGCCACAGATACGCAGTATTTT.

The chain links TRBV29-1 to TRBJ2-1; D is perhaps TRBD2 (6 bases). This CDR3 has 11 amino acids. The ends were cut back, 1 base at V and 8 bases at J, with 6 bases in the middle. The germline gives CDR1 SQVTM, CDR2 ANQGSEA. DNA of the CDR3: TGCAGCGTTGAAGGGGACTATGAGCAGTTCTTC. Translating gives CSVEGDYEQFF.

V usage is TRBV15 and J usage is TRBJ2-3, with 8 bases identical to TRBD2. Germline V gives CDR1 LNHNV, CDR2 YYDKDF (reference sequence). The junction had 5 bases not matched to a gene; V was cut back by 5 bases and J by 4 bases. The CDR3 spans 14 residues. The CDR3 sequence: CATSSRGGADTQYF. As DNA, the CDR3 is TGTGCCACCAGCTCCCGGGGGGGAGCAGATACGCAGTATTTT.

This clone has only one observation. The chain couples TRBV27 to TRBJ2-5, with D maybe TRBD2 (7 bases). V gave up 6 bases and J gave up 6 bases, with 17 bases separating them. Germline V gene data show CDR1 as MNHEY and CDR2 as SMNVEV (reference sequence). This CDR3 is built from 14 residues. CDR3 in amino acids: CASSPNPGGQTQYF. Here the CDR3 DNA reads TGTGCCAGCAGCCCAAACCCCGGGGGGCAGACCCAGTACTTC.

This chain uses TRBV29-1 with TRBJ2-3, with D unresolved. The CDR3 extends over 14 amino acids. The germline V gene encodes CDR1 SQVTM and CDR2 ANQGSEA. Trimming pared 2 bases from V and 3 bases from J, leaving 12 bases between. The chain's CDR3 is CSVEMRSRTDTQYF. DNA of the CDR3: TGCAGCGTTGAAATGAGGAGTAGGACAGATACGCAGTATTTT.